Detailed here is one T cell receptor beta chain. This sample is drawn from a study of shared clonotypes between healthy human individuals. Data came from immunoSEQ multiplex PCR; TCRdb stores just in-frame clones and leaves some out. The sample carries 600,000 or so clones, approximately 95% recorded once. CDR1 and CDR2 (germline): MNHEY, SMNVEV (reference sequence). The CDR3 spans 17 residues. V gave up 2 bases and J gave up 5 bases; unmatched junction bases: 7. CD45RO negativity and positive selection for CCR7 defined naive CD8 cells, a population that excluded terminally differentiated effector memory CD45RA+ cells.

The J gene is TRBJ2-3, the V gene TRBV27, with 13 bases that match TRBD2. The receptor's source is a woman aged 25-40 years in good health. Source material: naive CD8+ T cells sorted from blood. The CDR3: CASSLPGLAGDLDTQYF. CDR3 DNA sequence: TGTGCCAGCAGTTTACCCGGACTAGCGGGAGATTTAGATACGCAGTATTTT.